This T cell receptor (beta chain) was retrieved from a study of blood T cell repertoires in COVID-19. About the research overall: The United States, Italy and Spain supplied acute and convalescent COVID-19 samples. T cells, B-cell-depleted T cells, or PBMCs provided the cDNA or gDNA that served as material.

Sequenced by immunoSEQ multiplex PCR; TCRdb stores in-frame clones only, minus some. The sample contains about 150,000 clones, around nine tenths of which appear only once. Germline values: CDR1 SGHTA, CDR2 FQGTGA. This CDR3 is built from 15 residues. Trimming cost V 5 bases and J 5 bases; bases outside gene matches: 7. The V call is TRBV7-3, the J call TRBJ2-5; 11 positions agree with TRBD2. The receptor was derived from a man between 60 and 75 years old with COVID-19, enrolled during active disease. Sequenced sample: peripheral blood. CDR3 in amino acids: CASSPTSGGGETQYF. CDR3 sequence (DNA): TGTGCCAGCAGCCCAACTAGCGGGGGCGGTGAGACCCAGTACTTC.